The 5 T cell receptor beta chains given below trace back to one sample, sequenced in a study of shared clonotypes between healthy human individuals. Positive CCR7 selection of CD45RO-negative cells yielded the naive CD8 cells, and terminally differentiated effector memory CD45RA+ cells were excluded. Repertoires were generated with immunoSEQ multiplex PCR, while TCRdb's copy carries only in-frame clones and drops some. The data hold about 2 million clones, with approximately 94% observed a single time. The sequenced sample was naive CD8+ T cells sorted from blood. Receptors were obtained from a man aged 18 to 29 in good health.

The chain couples TRBV4-1 to TRBJ2-7, with D unclear. Per germline, CDR1 MGHRA and CDR2 YSYEKL. Deletions cut 0 bases from V and 5 bases from J, with 11 bases between. This CDR3 is 14 amino acids long. CDR3 nucleotide sequence: TGCGCCAGCAGCCAAGAATTGCTAGTCCACGAGCAGTACTTC. Its protein product is CASSQELLVHEQYF.

In regard to this clone: Relative to the germline gene, one junction end is altered; a read error may explain this. The chain employs TRBV10-3 and TRBJ1-2, with TRBD1 identical over 10 bases. CDR3 length equals 16 residues. Germline V gene sequence: CDR1 ENHRY, CDR2 SYGVKD. This CDR3 reads CAISRTGGTDNDGYTF. CDR3 nucleotide sequence: TGTGCCATCAGTCGGACAGGGGGTACGGATAACGATGGCTACACCTTC.

This chain joins TRBV4-1 and TRBJ2-5; TRBD2 agrees at 10 bases. Germline CDR1 and CDR2: MGHRA and YSYEKL. The length of the CDR3 is 16 residues. Trimming removed 0 bases from V and 2 bases from J; junction bases left unmatched: 3. The CDR3 region has the DNA TGCGCCAGCAGCCAAGATCAACTAGCGGGGCAAGAGACCCAGTACTTC. Amino acid sequence: CASSQDQLAGQETQYF.

As to this clone: This specimen includes other DNA sequences encoding the same CDR3. The V and J genes are TRBV7-3 and TRBJ1-2; 10 nucleotides agree with TRBD1. Germline V CDR1 and CDR2: SGHTA, FQGTGA. V shed 5 bases and J 6 bases; nucleotides not matched to a gene: 6. The CDR3 consists of 14 residues. The CDR3 reads CASSLGTGEDGYTF. CDR3 sequence (DNA): TGTGCCAGCAGCCTAGGGACAGGGGAGGATGGCTACACCTTC.

This clone was observed a single time. The CDR3 nucleotides are TGTGCCAGCACTGAGGGAGTCTATAATTCACCCCTCCACTTT. Its translation: CASTEGVYNSPLHF. J is TRBJ1-6 and V is TRBV6-1; D is undetermined. Germline CDR1 is MNHNS and CDR2 is SASEGT. CDR3 length equals 14 residues. Trimming took 7 bases from V and 3 from J, leaving 10 bases between them.